This T cell receptor (beta chain) was sequenced for a study of T cell repertoires in cytomegalovirus infection (dated by TCRdb to about 2019). Some background on the complete study: Because public TCR beta signatures pointed to carriage of CMV infection together with the matching HLA type, the HLA type of each donor mattered for the analysis. The full study reports these points: In the ex vivo response, HLA-C-restricted CMV-specific TCR beta clonotypes were dominant, and in two of eight donors the single most frequent clonotype came from this HLA-C-restricted group. In both this cohort and an independent cohort of 352 donors, the cumulative frequency of public TCR beta family members distinguished carriers of CMV infection plus the relevant HLA type.

Sequenced using an Illumina HiSeq 1500. TCRdb reanalyzed the raw reads on its own, using fastp at Q25 for trimming and MiXCR for clone calling, and kept in-frame beta chains. Here each entry gathers all rows of one CDR3 protein and keeps the most common genes and DNA. Across this sample there are 150,000 to 200,000 distinct CDR3 sequences, with roughly 15% seen only once. The leading ten clones occupy roughly 24% of the sample. Comments on this clonotype: Its antigen has not been determined. There are no base qualities to consult, and no much larger clone falls within one base.

The cysteine opens and the phenylalanine closes a CDR3 of 16 amino acids. The sequence is cut down to CDR3 DNA, 48 bases in frame from base 1. Relative to germline, V is 0 bases shorter and J is 5 bases shorter, with 13 bases between their ends. CDR1 is given as MNHEY and CDR2 as SVGAGI, both from the germline V gene. The rearrangement combines TRBV6-5 with TRBJ1-4, with no D gene named confidently. This sequence was found in a human donor in good health (CMV status not recorded). Some clones in this sample may be carry-over from other donors' samples. Sequencing was carried out using CD8+ T cells from PBMCs. The encoded CDR3 is CASSYSNLQINEKLFF. The nucleotides read TGTGCCAGCAGTTACTCGAATTTGCAGATAAATGAAAAACTGTTTTTT.